This note documents a single T cell receptor (beta chain) sequence. The antigen remains undetermined. The CDR3 runs to 14 residues. V was clipped by 2 bases and J by 4 bases, with 11 bases between them. The V gene's germline CDR1 is ENHRY and CDR2 SYGVKD. The data belong to a study of shared clonotypes between healthy human individuals. Study overall: A donor's plate count was three for CD4 naive and three for CD4 memory; CD8 naive had two and CD8 memory one.

Produced via immunoSEQ multiplex PCR; TCRdb's table is partial and in-frame only. Here the sample spans roughly 2,500,000 clones, 93% being singletons. Findings and limits, study-wide: Only blood underwent sampling, and tissue repertoires likely differ. Non-shared clonotypes had lower generation probabilities than those shared by all four donors.

Donation came from healthy HIV-negative adults that had no recent acute infections or vaccinations. This clonotype originated in a man aged 18 to 29 in good health. Some clones in this sample may be carry-over from other donors' samples. The genes are TRBV10-3 and TRBJ2-5; no clear D. The sequenced sample was naive CD4+ T cells from PBMCs. Subset defined: CD45RA+ positively selected. CDR3 residues: CAISESRFSETQYF. The CDR3 DNA reads as TGTGCCATCAGTGAGAGTAGGTTCTCAGAGACCCAGTACTTC.